The 20 T cell receptor beta chains given below trace back to one sample, sequenced in a study of T-cell reconstitution after alpha-beta-depleted transplantation in children. The TCRbeta library was prepared with unique molecular identifiers. In TCRdb, the PCR reads were re-called with MiXCR into one record per CDR3 protein. The profile covers roughly 200,000 distinct CDR3 sequences, with approximately 6.8% appearing a single time and 3% to 3.5% taken by the ten largest. Here the sequenced sample was PBMCs from the stem cell graft donor, taken from the stem cell graft. Receptors originate from a human donor who donated a stem cell graft to a child with Wiskott-Aldrich syndrome.

This clonotype showed up many times. V and J are TRBV28 and TRBJ1-5; 8 nucleotides align to TRBD1. The CDR3 is 12 amino acids. V lost 6 bases to trimming and J lost 6 bases; unmatched junction nucleotides: 1. Germline assignment: CDR1 MDHEN and CDR2 SYDVKM. In DNA, the CDR3 is TGTGCCAGCAGGACAGGGGTTCAGCCCCAGCATTTT. Its translation is CASRTGVQPQHF.

In this sample, this clonotype turned up many times. The V and J genes are TRBV5-1 and TRBJ2-1; TRBD2 aligns across 13 bases. The CDR3 loop spans 14 amino acids. Germline V gene data show CDR1 as SGHRS and CDR2 as YFSETQ. V lost 4 bases to trimming and J lost 14 bases; unmatched junction nucleotides: 9. The DNA for the CDR3 is TGCGCCAGCAGCCTCGGGACTAGCGGGAATACAGAGTTCTTC. Amino acid sequence: CASSLGTSGNTEFF.

This clonotype was seen at least ten times. The V gene is TRBV5-1, the J gene TRBJ1-2; D gene ambiguous. The germline V gene has CDR1 SGHRS and CDR2 YFSETQ. The length of the CDR3 is 14 residues. Trimming left V 3 bases short and J 0 bases short, with 9 bases between. The CDR3 sequence: CASSSTTTNYGYTF. The CDR3 nucleotides read TGCGCCAGCAGCTCGACAACTACTAACTATGGCTACACCTTC.

This clonotype was seen more than once but under ten times. V and J are TRBV20-1 and TRBJ2-7; 7 bases map to TRBD2. V lost 6 bases to trimming and J lost 1 base; unmatched junction nucleotides: 9. The CDR3 totals 14 residues. Germline assignment: CDR1 DFQATT and CDR2 SNEGSKA (reference sequence). The CDR3 region is CSALFGGSSYEQYF. The CDR3 DNA reads as TGCAGTGCCCTATTCGGCGGGAGTTCCTACGAGCAGTACTTC.

The chain carries TRBV7-6 and TRBJ2-6; 7 bases are shared with TRBD1. Per germline, CDR1 SGHVS and CDR2 FNYEAQ. Trimming took 6 bases from V and 1 from J; bases not matched to a gene: 9. This CDR3 is 17 amino acids long. CDR3 in amino acids: CASSNLTGLSGANVLTF. DNA for the CDR3: TGTGCCAGCAGTAACTTGACAGGGCTGTCTGGGGCCAACGTCCTGACTTTC.

This clonotype was detected ten times or more. The chain recombines TRBV28 with TRBJ2-7; D possibly corresponds to TRBD2 (6 bases). This CDR3 region has 16 residues. The germline V and J ends were trimmed by 7 bases and 4 bases, with 23 bases remaining between them. Germline CDR1 and CDR2: MDHEN and SYDVKM. CDR3 nucleotides: TGTGCCAGCAATCCGGCGGGGAGGAGTAAGCGGTACGAGCAGTACTTC. Translated: CASNPAGRSKRYEQYF.

This clonotype was counted ten times or more. The rearrangement uses TRBV27 and TRBJ2-1, with TRBD2 as a possible D gene (6 bases). The CDR3 is 14 residues long. Per germline, CDR1 MNHEY and CDR2 SMNVEV (reference sequence). Trimming left V 8 bases short and J 4 bases short, with 15 bases between. CDR3 coding DNA: TGTGCCAGCGGTAGGGGACTGCCTTACAATGAGCAGTTCTTC. Translation gives CASGRGLPYNEQFF.

The sample holds many counts of this clonotype. The chain uses TRBV10-3 and TRBJ2-5; D gene unclear. CDR1 is ENHRY, CDR2 SYGVKD, per germline. The CDR3 is 13 amino acids. Trimming pared 0 bases from V and 4 bases from J, leaving 6 bases between. The CDR3 sequence: CAISESWGETQYF. The CDR3 DNA reads TGTGCCATCAGTGAGTCATGGGGAGAGACCCAGTACTTC.

This clonotype has a count of ten or more. The chain has TRBV5-1 and TRBJ1-1, with 7 nucleotides matching TRBD1. V lost 5 bases to trimming and J lost 6 bases; unmatched junction nucleotides: 10. CDR1 is SGHRS and CDR2 is YFSETQ in the germline V gene. The length of the CDR3 is 14 residues. CDR3 nucleotide sequence: TGCGCCAGCAGTTTAAGACAGGGTGTTTCTGAAGCTTTCTTT. Its protein is CASSLRQGVSEAFF.

This clonotype has at least ten counts. The chain uses TRBV6-1 and TRBJ1-3; D is possibly TRBD1 (6 bases). The CDR3 contains 17 residues. Germline CDR1 reads MNHNS; CDR2 reads SASEGT. Trimming shortened V by 6 bases and J by 0 bases, and 18 bases separated the two germline ends. This CDR3 reads CASSPTDGTNSGNTIYF. In DNA, the CDR3 is TGTGCCAGCAGCCCCACTGATGGGACAAACTCTGGAAACACCATATATTTT.

The table lists this clonotype with many counts. CDR3 DNA sequence: TGCAGCGGCGCCATCCCAGGGATGGCCAATGAGCAGTTCTTC. It specifies CSGAIPGMANEQFF. The chain has TRBV29-1 and TRBJ2-1, with a possible D match to TRBD1 (5 bases). Trimming took off 7 bases at V and 6 bases at J, with 19 bases between the two ends. Germline lookup yields CDR1 SQVTM and CDR2 ANQGSEA. This CDR3 has 14 residues.

This clonotype showed up many times. V is TRBV7-9 and J is TRBJ1-1, with 7 bases matching TRBD1. Germline V gene sequence: CDR1 SEHNR, CDR2 FQNEAQ (reference sequence). V shed 5 bases and J 0 bases; nucleotides not matched to a gene: 9. This CDR3 spans 16 amino acids. In DNA, the CDR3 is TGTGCCAGCAGCCGGGACAGCCCCTGGGTGAACACTGAAGCTTTCTTT. Translating gives CASSRDSPWVNTEAFF.

This clonotype was counted at least ten times. The chain couples TRBV20-1 to TRBJ2-2; 9 nucleotides agree with TRBD2. Germline V gene sequence: CDR1 DFQATT, CDR2 SNEGSKA (reference sequence). V lost 5 bases to trimming and J lost 3 bases; unmatched junction nucleotides: 1. The CDR3 has 13 amino acids. CDR3 sequence: CSAWTSDTGELFF. CDR3 in DNA: TGCAGTGCTTGGACTAGCGACACCGGGGAGCTGTTTTTT.

This clonotype was recorded at least ten times. This sequence joins TRBV6-1 and TRBJ1-1; D may be TRBD1 (6 bases). Germline CDR1 MNHNS, CDR2 SASEGT. V was cut by 6 bases and J by 5 bases, with 19 bases left in between. This CDR3 is built from 15 residues. The CDR3 sequence: CASRESRGSGTEAFF. CDR3 bases: TGTGCCAGCAGAGAGAGTAGGGGGAGTGGAACTGAAGCTTTCTTT.

This clonotype was found a few times. An end of the junction does not agree with germline; a read error may underlie this. V is TRBV20-1 and J is TRBJ2-7; no definite D call. Germline V lookup: CDR1 DFQATT, CDR2 SNEGSKA (reference sequence). The CDR3 has 15 amino acids. CDR3: CCARRYEGSSYEQYF. Written as DNA, the CDR3 is TGCTGTGCTAGACGCTATGAAGGAAGCTCCTACGAGCAGTACTTC.

This clonotype appeared many times. V usage is TRBV16 and J usage is TRBJ2-7; D possibly corresponds to TRBD1 (6 bases). CDR1 KGHSY and CDR2 FQNENV come from the germline V gene. The CDR3 totals 12 residues. Trimming removed 4 bases from V and 6 bases from J, with 10 bases in between. The CDR3 sequence is CASSRDISEQYF. For the CDR3, the DNA is TGTGCCAGCAGCCGGGACATTTCCGAGCAGTACTTC.

This clonotype was seen at least ten times. The V gene is TRBV6-5, the J gene TRBJ1-3, with TRBD1 matching over 8 bases. This CDR3 is built from 14 residues. V dropped 6 bases and J dropped 7; count of bases not matched to a gene: 8. Germline V gene sequence: CDR1 MNHEY, CDR2 SVGAGI. The chain's CDR3 is CASSLQGAGNTIYF. In nucleotides, the CDR3 is TGTGCCAGCAGCCTCCAGGGGGCGGGGAACACCATATATTTT.

This clonotype was seen repeatedly, ten times or more. The CDR3 DNA reads TGTGCCAGCAGTTCATCTTCACCTCCCATTTTCTCCTACGAGCAGTACTTC. Translation gives CASSSSSPPIFSYEQYF. The chain couples TRBV7-6 to TRBJ2-7; D is undetermined. This CDR3 has 17 amino acids. The V and J ends lost 6 bases and 0 bases respectively, with 21 bases between them. Per the germline V gene, CDR1 is SGHVS and CDR2 is FNYEAQ.

This clonotype was observed at least ten times. The chain has TRBV20-1 and TRBJ2-1; possible D gene TRBD2, 7 bases. Germline V gene sequence: CDR1 DFQATT, CDR2 SNEGSKA (reference sequence). Trimming shortened V by 0 bases and J by 7 bases, and 16 bases separated the two germline ends. The CDR3 runs 15 residues. The CDR3 region is CSARDAGAFTNEQFF. Written as DNA, the CDR3 is TGCAGTGCTAGAGATGCGGGGGCTTTTACGAATGAGCAGTTCTTC.

The chain carries TRBV29-1 and TRBJ1-1, with a weak D call TRBD1 (5 bases). From germline, CDR1 is SQVTM and CDR2 ANQGSEA. The V end was cut by 7 bases, the J end by 6 bases, with 18 bases between. This CDR3 has 13 residues. CDR3: CSAGGPIFAEAFF. CDR3 in DNA: TGCAGCGCCGGGGGTCCGATTTTCGCTGAAGCTTTCTTT.